This TCR beta chain was sequenced for a study of cytomegalovirus exposure and HLA in healthy donors. Background on the study: Drawn from HLA-typed donors, 65 million to 100 million unique TCRs were held in an early data release.

Study observations and caveats: 87-base-pair reads could not separate some V segments, including TRBV6-2 and TRBV6-3.

Researchers ran the PCR with 60 Vbeta and 13 Jbeta primers. Measured with immunoSEQ multiplex PCR; TCRdb has only the in-frame clones, and not every one. Of around 65,000 clones in the sample, 75% to 85% were seen once. With respect to this clone: Its antigen is currently unknown.

Germline CDR1 and CDR2: SGHRS and YFSETQ. Trimming took 4 bases from V and 7 from J; bases not matched to a gene: 8. This CDR3 has 15 amino acids. This chain connects TRBV5-1 to TRBJ2-1; 10 positions agree with TRBD2. The clonotype comes from a man in his forties or fifties in good health and CMV-seropositive. Material for sequencing was PBMCs. DNA of the CDR3: TGCGCCAGCAGCATCCCTAGCGGGAGTTCGAATGAGCAGTTCTTC. Translated: CASSIPSGSSNEQFF.